The 8 T cell receptor beta chains presented below share a single source sample, sequenced in a study of T cell changes during pregnancy in multiple sclerosis. Produced via immunoSEQ multiplex PCR; TCRdb's table is partial and in-frame only. The sample holds about 76,000 clones, approximately 94% seen once. Material: peripheral blood, obtained in the third trimester of pregnancy. The receptors come from a female donor with multiple sclerosis, enrolled in a pregnancy study.

The J gene is TRBJ1-2, the V gene TRBV21-1; the D call in the table, TRBD1, was not verified against the DNA. TRBV21-1 is a documented pseudogene. The CDR3 totals 15 residues. The CDR3 region is CASSKGTETNYGYTF. CDR3 coding DNA: TGTGCCAGCAGCAAAGGGACAGAGACTAACTATGGCTACACCTTC.

The chain employs TRBV19 and TRBJ2-5; D might be TRBD2 (7 bases). The V gene lost 5 bases and the J gene lost 5 bases, with 15 bases spanning the gap. There are 14 residues in the CDR3. From germline, CDR1 is LNHDA and CDR2 SQIVND (reference sequence). The CDR3 DNA reads TGTGCCAGTAGTGCCGGGGGGCGCATGGAGACCCAGTACTTC. It encodes CASSAGGRMETQYF.

The V and J genes are TRBV27 and TRBJ1-1; D possibly corresponds to TRBD1 (6 bases). The CDR3 is 14 amino acids. Trimming pared 6 bases from V and 4 bases from J, leaving 15 bases between. Germline V CDR1 and CDR2: MNHEY, SMNVEV (reference sequence). CDR3 loop: CASRGTGLVTEAFF. DNA for the CDR3: TGTGCCAGCAGGGGTACAGGGTTGGTCACTGAAGCTTTCTTT.

The genes are TRBV7-3 and TRBJ2-7, with 7 bases matching TRBD1. The CDR3 runs to 15 residues. In germline, CDR1 is SGHTA, CDR2 FQGTGA. The V segment lost 0 bases and the J segment 4 bases; nucleotides outside the gene matches: 6. DNA for the CDR3: TGTGCCAGCAGCTTAACGAGTGACAGGGCGTACGAGCAGTACTTC. It codes for CASSLTSDRAYEQYF.

The gene calls are TRBV19 and TRBJ1-5; TRBD1 might be the D (5 bases). V lost 4 bases and J 7 bases, leaving 17 bases between the germline ends. Germline V gene sequence: CDR1 LNHDA, CDR2 SQIVND (reference sequence). This CDR3 contains 15 residues. The CDR3 DNA reads as TGTGCCAGTAGTACCTACTCGACAGTCCTACAGCCCCAGCATTTT. The encoded protein is CASSTYSTVLQPQHF.

This chain connects TRBV25-1 to TRBJ2-2; 9 bases map to TRBD2. The CDR3 length is 18 residues. V gave up 2 bases and J gave up 1 base; unmatched junction bases: 8. Germline V gene data show CDR1 as MGHDK and CDR2 as SYGVNS. The CDR3 nucleotides are TGTGCCAGCAGTGAACACCCTAGCGGGGTAGGGAACACCGGGGAGCTGTTTTTT. Translating gives CASSEHPSGVGNTGELFF.

The chain employs TRBV2 and TRBJ1-6; D might be TRBD1 (5 bases). The germline V gene encodes CDR1 SNHLY and CDR2 FYNNEI. V lost 1 base and J 8 bases, leaving 15 bases between the germline ends. The CDR3 contains 16 residues. The CDR3 loop is CASSEGTLRVDSPLHF. The CDR3 DNA follows: TGTGCCAGCAGTGAAGGGACACTACGAGTGGATTCACCCCTCCACTTT.

The chain has TRBV30 and TRBJ1-1; D unclear. The CDR3 is made up of 11 amino acids. Per germline, CDR1 GTSNPN and CDR2 SVGIG (reference sequence). Trimming left V 1 base short and J 9 bases short, with 9 bases between. The CDR3 nucleotides read TGTGCCTGGAGTGGCAGTAAAAAAGCTTTCTTT. It codes for CAWSGSKKAFF.